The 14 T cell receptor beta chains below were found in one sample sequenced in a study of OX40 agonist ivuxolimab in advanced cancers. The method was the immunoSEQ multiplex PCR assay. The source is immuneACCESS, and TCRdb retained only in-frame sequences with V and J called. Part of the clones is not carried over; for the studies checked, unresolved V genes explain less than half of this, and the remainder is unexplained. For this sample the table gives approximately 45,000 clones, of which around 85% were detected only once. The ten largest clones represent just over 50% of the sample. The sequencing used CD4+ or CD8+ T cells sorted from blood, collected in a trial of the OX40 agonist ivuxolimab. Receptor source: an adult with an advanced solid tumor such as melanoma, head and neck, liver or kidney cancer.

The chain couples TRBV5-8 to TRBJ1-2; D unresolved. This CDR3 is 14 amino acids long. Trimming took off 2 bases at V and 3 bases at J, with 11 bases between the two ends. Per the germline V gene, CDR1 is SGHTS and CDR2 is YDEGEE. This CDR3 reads CASSFGGRDYGYTF. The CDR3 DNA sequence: TGTGCCAGCAGCTTTGGAGGGAGGGACTATGGCTACACCTTC.

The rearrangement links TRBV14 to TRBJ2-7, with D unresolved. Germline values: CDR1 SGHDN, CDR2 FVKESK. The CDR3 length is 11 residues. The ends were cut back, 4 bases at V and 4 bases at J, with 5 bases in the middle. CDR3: CASSPGYEQYF. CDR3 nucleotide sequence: TGTGCCAGCAGCCCCGGTTACGAGCAGTACTTC.

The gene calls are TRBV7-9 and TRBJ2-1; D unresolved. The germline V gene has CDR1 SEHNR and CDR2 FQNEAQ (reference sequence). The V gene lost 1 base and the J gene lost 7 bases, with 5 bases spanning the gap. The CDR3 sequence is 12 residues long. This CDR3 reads CASSLGVNEQFF. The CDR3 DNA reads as TGTGCCAGCAGCTTAGGGGTAAATGAGCAGTTCTTC.

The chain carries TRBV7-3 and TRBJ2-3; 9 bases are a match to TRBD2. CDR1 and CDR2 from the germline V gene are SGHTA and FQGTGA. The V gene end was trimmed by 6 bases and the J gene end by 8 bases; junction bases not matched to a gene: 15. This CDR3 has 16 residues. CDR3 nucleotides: TGTGCCAGCAGTTTTAGCGGGGGAGCCTCACAGGGTACGCAGTATTTT. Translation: CASSFSGGASQGTQYF. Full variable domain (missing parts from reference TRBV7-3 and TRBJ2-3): GAGVSQTPSNKVTEKGKYVELRCDPISGHTALYWYRQSLGQGPEFLIYFQGTGAADDSGLPNDRFFAVRPEGSVSTLKIQRTERGDSAVYLCASSFSGGASQGTQYFGPGTRLTVL.

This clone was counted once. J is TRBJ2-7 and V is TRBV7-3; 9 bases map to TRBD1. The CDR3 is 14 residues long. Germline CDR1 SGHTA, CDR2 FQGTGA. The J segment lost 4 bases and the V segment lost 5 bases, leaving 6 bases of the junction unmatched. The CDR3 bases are TGTGCCAGCAGCCCCGCCGGACAGGGGTACGAGCAGTACTTC. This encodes CASSPAGQGYEQYF.

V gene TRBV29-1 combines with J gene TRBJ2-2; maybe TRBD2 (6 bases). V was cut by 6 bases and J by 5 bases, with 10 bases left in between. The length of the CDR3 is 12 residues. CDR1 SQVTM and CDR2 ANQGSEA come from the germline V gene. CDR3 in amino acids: CSVTGLTGELFF. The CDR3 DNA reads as TGCAGCGTAACGGGACTGACCGGGGAGCTGTTTTTT.

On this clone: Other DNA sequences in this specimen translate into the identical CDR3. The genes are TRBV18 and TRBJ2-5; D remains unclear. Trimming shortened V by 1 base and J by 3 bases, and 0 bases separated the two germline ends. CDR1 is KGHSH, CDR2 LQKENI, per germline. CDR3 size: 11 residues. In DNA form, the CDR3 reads TGTGCCAGCTCACCACAAGAGACCCAGTACTTC. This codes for CASSPQETQYF.

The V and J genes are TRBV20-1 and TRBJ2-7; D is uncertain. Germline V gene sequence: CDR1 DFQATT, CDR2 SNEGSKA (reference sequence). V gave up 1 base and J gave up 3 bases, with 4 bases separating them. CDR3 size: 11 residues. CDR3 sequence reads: CSARVGYEQYF. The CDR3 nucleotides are TGCAGTGCTAGAGTGGGCTACGAGCAGTACTTC.

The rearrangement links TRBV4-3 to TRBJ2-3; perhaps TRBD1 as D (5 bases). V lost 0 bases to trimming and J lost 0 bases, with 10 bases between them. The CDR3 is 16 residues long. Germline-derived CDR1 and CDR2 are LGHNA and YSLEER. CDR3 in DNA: TGCGCCAGCAGCCAAGACAGGGCTACAAGCACAGATACGCAGTATTTT. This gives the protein CASSQDRATSTDTQYF.

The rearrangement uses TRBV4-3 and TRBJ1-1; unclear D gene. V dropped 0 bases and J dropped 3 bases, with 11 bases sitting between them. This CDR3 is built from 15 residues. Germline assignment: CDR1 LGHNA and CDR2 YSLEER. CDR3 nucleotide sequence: TGCGCCAGCAGCCAAGATGAGGGTTTAGACACTGAAGCTTTCTTT. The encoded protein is CASSQDEGLDTEAFF.

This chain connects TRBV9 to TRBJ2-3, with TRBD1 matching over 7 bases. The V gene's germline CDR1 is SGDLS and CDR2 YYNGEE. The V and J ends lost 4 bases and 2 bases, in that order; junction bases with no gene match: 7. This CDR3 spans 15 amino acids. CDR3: CASSTSTGFTDTQYF. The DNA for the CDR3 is TGTGCCAGCAGCACCTCGACAGGGTTCACAGATACGCAGTATTTT.

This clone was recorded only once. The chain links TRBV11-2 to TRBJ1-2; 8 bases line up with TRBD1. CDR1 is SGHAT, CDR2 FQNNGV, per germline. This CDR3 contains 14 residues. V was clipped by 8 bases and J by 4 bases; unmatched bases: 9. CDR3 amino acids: CASGKDRGSYGYTF. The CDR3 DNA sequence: TGTGCCAGCGGTAAAGACAGGGGATCCTATGGCTACACCTTC.

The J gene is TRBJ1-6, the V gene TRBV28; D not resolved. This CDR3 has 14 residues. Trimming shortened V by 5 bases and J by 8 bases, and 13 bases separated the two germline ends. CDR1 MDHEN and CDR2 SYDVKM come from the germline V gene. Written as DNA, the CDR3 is TGTGCCAGCAGTCCCGGGTCTGGGGATTCACCCCTCCACTTT. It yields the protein CASSPGSGDSPLHF.

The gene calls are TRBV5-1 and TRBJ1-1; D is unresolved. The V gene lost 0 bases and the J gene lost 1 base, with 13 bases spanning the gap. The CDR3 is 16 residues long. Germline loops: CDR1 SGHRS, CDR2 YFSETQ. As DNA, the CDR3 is TGCGCCAGCAGCTTGGCCGCGTCAGTAGAGAACACTGAAGCTTTCTTT. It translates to CASSLAASVENTEAFF.